These 31 T cell receptor beta chains came from one sample sequenced in a study of cytomegalovirus exposure and HLA in healthy donors. The PCR used 60 Vbeta and 13 Jbeta primers. Profiling relied on immunoSEQ multiplex PCR, and the TCRdb table lists in-frame clones only, not all of them. The data hold approximately 190,000 clones, with approximately 85% observed a single time. Sequencing was done on a sample of PBMCs. The receptors were sampled from a woman aged 50 to 65 in good health and CMV-seropositive.

The chain links TRBV19 to TRBJ2-2, with TRBD1 matching over 8 bases. The germline V gene has CDR1 LNHDA and CDR2 SQIVND (reference sequence). There are 16 residues in the CDR3. Germline trimming cut 6 bases from V and 0 bases from J; bases unmatched to any gene: 6. CDR3 amino acids: CASRLQGAPNTGELFF. CDR3 DNA sequence: TGTGCCAGTAGGTTGCAGGGGGCACCGAACACCGGGGAGCTGTTTTTT.

The chain uses TRBV7-9 and TRBJ1-4; D is unresolved. The germline gives CDR1 SEHNR, CDR2 FQNEAQ (reference sequence). Trimming shortened V by 1 base and J by 0 bases, and 12 bases separated the two germline ends. The CDR3 runs 17 residues. CDR3 sequence: CASSLGRGVATNEKLFF. CDR3 bases: TGTGCCAGCAGCTTAGGGCGCGGGGTTGCAACTAATGAAAAACTGTTTTTT.

The table lists this clone with a count of one. The rearrangement uses TRBV13 and TRBJ2-5; D unclear. The ends were cut back, 1 base at V and 0 bases at J, with 6 bases in the middle. The V gene's germline CDR1 is PRHDT and CDR2 FYEKMQ (reference sequence). This CDR3 region has 14 residues. The CDR3 protein is CASSLVENQETQYF. The CDR3 coding sequence is TGTGCCAGCAGCTTAGTGGAGAACCAAGAGACCCAGTACTTC.

The chain has TRBV10-3 and TRBJ1-3; unclear D gene. Germline-derived CDR1 and CDR2 are ENHRY and SYGVKD. The V and J ends lost 0 bases and 4 bases respectively, with 10 bases between them. This CDR3 contains 15 residues. In nucleotides, the CDR3 is TGTGCCATCAGTGAGTCGTCTGGGCTCGGAAACACCATATATTTT. This codes for CAISESSGLGNTIYF.

The chain recombines TRBV5-1 with TRBJ2-3; a weak D match, TRBD2 (7 bases). CDR3 length: 16 residues. Trimming removed 3 bases from V and 6 bases from J, with 20 bases in between. CDR1 is SGHRS and CDR2 is YFSETQ in the germline V gene. CDR3 protein: CASSWDGTTGPDTQYF. For the CDR3, the DNA is TGCGCCAGCAGCTGGGATGGGACTACAGGGCCGGATACGCAGTATTTT.

This clone appeared once. The chain joins TRBV2 to TRBJ1-2, with 7 bases that match TRBD1. The ends lost 6 bases at V and 3 bases at J; junction bases unmatched: 7. Looked up from germline, CDR1 is SNHLY and CDR2 is FYNNEI. The CDR3 is made up of 14 amino acids. Here the CDR3 DNA reads TGTGCCAGCAGGGACAGGACCCAAGACTATGGCTACACCTTC. Translating gives CASRDRTQDYGYTF.

This clone came up once. The chain links TRBV6-5 to TRBJ2-2, with TRBD1 matching 9 bases. This CDR3 is 16 amino acids long. Trimming at V came to 2 bases and at J to 1 base, leaving 2 bases not matched to a gene. Per the germline V gene, CDR1 is MNHEY and CDR2 is SVGAGI. Written as DNA, the CDR3 is TGTGCCAGCAGTTACGGGGGACAGGGGAACACCGGGGAGCTGTTTTTT. Amino acids: CASSYGGQGNTGELFF.

This clone has a single count. This chain connects TRBV19 to TRBJ1-1; a possible D gene is TRBD1 (5 bases). This CDR3 has 12 residues. Trimming took off 3 bases at V and 5 bases at J, with 7 bases between the two ends. Looked up from germline, CDR1 is LNHDA and CDR2 is SQIVND (reference sequence). The CDR3 bases are TGTGCCAGTAGTATCCAGGGAACTGAAGCTTTCTTT. It is translated as CASSIQGTEAFF.

The rearrangement links TRBV6-1 to TRBJ2-1; 13 nucleotides align to TRBD2. The trim removed 5 bases at V and 5 bases at J, leaving 3 bases unmatched. The CDR3 is made up of 15 amino acids. Germline CDR1 and CDR2: MNHNS and SASEGT. The CDR3 here is CASSRGLAGDNEQFF. The CDR3 DNA reads as TGTGCCAGCAGTAGAGGACTAGCGGGAGACAATGAGCAGTTCTTC.

The chain links TRBV10-3 to TRBJ2-5; 8 bases agree with TRBD2. CDR3 length: 16 amino acids. V lost 1 base, J lost 1 base, and 5 bases stayed unmatched. Germline lookup yields CDR1 ENHRY and CDR2 SYGVKD. The CDR3 DNA reads TGTGCCATCAGTGAGTGGACGGGGGGGGTCCAAGAGACCCAGTACTTC. This encodes CAISEWTGGVQETQYF.

The chain couples TRBV10-3 to TRBJ2-7; 10 positions agree with TRBD2. Germline values: CDR1 ENHRY, CDR2 SYGVKD. The V segment lost 7 bases and the J segment 6 bases; nucleotides outside the gene matches: 6. The CDR3 spans 13 residues. The CDR3 sequence: CAITASGSPEQYF. The CDR3 DNA sequence: TGTGCCATCACGGCTAGCGGGAGCCCCGAGCAGTACTTC.

The chain is built from TRBV10-3 and TRBJ1-5; no definite D call. From germline, CDR1 is ENHRY and CDR2 SYGVKD. The CDR3 consists of 13 residues. V was trimmed by 4 bases and J by 4 bases, leaving 8 bases between them. CDR3: CAISAGSNQPQHF. DNA for the CDR3: TGTGCCATCAGTGCAGGCAGTAATCAGCCCCAGCATTTT.

The chain has TRBV18 and TRBJ1-1; D gene unclear. Germline lookup yields CDR1 KGHSH and CDR2 LQKENI. CDR3 size: 13 residues. Trimming left V 2 bases short and J 7 bases short, with 11 bases between. For the CDR3, the DNA is TGTGCCAGCTCACCATCGGCGGCGGGTGAAGCTTTCTTT. Encoded protein: CASSPSAAGEAFF.

This chain links TRBV4-1 with TRBJ2-1; D not resolved. The germline V gene has CDR1 MGHRA and CDR2 YSYEKL. The CDR3 is made up of 16 amino acids. V was pared by 2 bases and J by 5 bases, with 16 bases between. DNA for the CDR3: TGCGCCAGCAGCCAACATGCGACACAAGCCAACAATGAGCAGTTCTTC. Translating it yields CASSQHATQANNEQFF.

This chain joins TRBV19 and TRBJ1-5, with D perhaps matching TRBD1 (5 bases). The CDR3 loop spans 15 amino acids. Trimming left V 2 bases short and J 6 bases short, with 14 bases between. Germline CDR1 LNHDA, CDR2 SQIVND (reference sequence). CDR3 nucleotide sequence: TGTGCCAGTAGTATAAACCCAGGGCAGGTTCAGCCCCAGCATTTT. Amino acid sequence: CASSINPGQVQPQHF.

This clone occurred a few times. The genes are TRBV5-8 and TRBJ2-3; tentatively, D is TRBD1 (6 bases). Trimming took off 1 base at V and 1 base at J, with 16 bases between the two ends. Germline assignment: CDR1 SGHTS and CDR2 YDEGEE. The CDR3 sequence is 17 residues long. In nucleotides, the CDR3 is TGTGCCAGCAGCTTGTGGTCAGGGGACGGAGGCACAGATACGCAGTATTTT. This translates into CASSLWSGDGGTDTQYF.

The chain links TRBV10-1 to TRBJ2-1, with 11 bases lining up with TRBD2. Germline CDR1 WNHNN, CDR2 SYGVQD (reference sequence). This CDR3 spans 17 amino acids. V was pared by 2 bases and J by 5 bases, with 8 bases of the junction left unmatched. The CDR3 region is CASSEAILAGAHNEQFF. The DNA for the CDR3 is TGCGCCAGCAGTGAGGCTATACTAGCGGGAGCACACAATGAGCAGTTCTTC.

This clone was observed a single time. The J gene is TRBJ2-7, the V gene TRBV7-2; tentatively, D is TRBD1 (6 bases). V was trimmed by 5 bases and J by 5 bases, leaving 16 bases between them. This CDR3 is built from 14 residues. CDR1 is SGHTA and CDR2 is FQGNSA in the germline V gene. CDR3 bases: TGTGCCAGCAGCGGCAGGGGCCTGGGGGACGAGCAGTACTTC. Amino acid sequence: CASSGRGLGDEQYF. Looking up the rest from reference TRBV7-2 and TRBJ2-7 gives the full variable domain: GAGVSQSPSNKVTEKGKDVELRCDPISGHTALYWYRQSLGQGLEFLIYFQGNSAPDKSGLPSDRFSAERTGGSVSTLTIQRTQQEDSAVYLCASSGRGLGDEQYFGPGTRLTVT.

This clone appeared a single time. The V gene is TRBV6-5, the J gene TRBJ2-3; TRBD2 matches 10 bases. V was pared by 7 bases and J by 1 base, with 5 bases of the junction left unmatched. Per germline, CDR1 MNHEY and CDR2 SVGAGI. CDR3 length: 15 residues. In nucleotides, the CDR3 is TGTGCCAGCAAAGACAGCGGGGGGGGCACAGATACGCAGTATTTT. Its protein product is CASKDSGGGTDTQYF.

CDR3 region: CASSQGELAGGWDTQYF. The DNA for the CDR3 is TGTGCCAGCAGCCAAGGTGAACTAGCGGGGGGTTGGGATACGCAGTATTTT. The chain has TRBV4-2 and TRBJ2-3; 12 bases are shared with TRBD2. Germline loops: CDR1 LGHNA, CDR2 YNFKEQ. The CDR3 covers 17 residues. Unmatched junction bases numbered 8, after V lost 1 base and J lost 6 bases.

The chain links TRBV28 to TRBJ1-6, with D perhaps TRBD1 (5 bases). The CDR3 length is 16 residues. CDR1 and CDR2 from the germline V gene are MDHEN and SYDVKM. Trimming shortened V by 3 bases and J by 9 bases, and 18 bases separated the two germline ends. CDR3 loop: CASSFSGAGRVSPLHF. The CDR3 DNA reads as TGTGCCAGCAGTTTCTCTGGGGCGGGAAGGGTTTCACCCCTCCACTTT.

The chain has TRBV28 and TRBJ1-2; perhaps TRBD1 as D (5 bases). The CDR3 totals 15 residues. Germline V lookup: CDR1 MDHEN, CDR2 SYDVKM. V lost 7 bases to trimming and J lost 6 bases, with 21 bases between them. CDR3 bases: TGTGCCAGCACCCCCCCCGACAGTGCAATGGATGGCTACACCTTC. It translates to CASTPPDSAMDGYTF.

V usage is TRBV7-6 and J usage is TRBJ2-7, with 8 nucleotides matching TRBD1. Germline V gene lookup returns CDR1 SGHVS and CDR2 FNYEAQ. With 5 bases clipped from V and 2 bases from J, the junction kept 8 bases outside the gene matches. The CDR3 runs 15 residues. CDR3 amino acids: CASSPYGQGTYEQYF. CDR3 coding DNA: TGTGCCAGCAGCCCTTATGGACAGGGCACCTACGAGCAGTACTTC.

The rearrangement uses TRBV30 and TRBJ2-7, with D possibly TRBD1 on 5 matching bases. CDR1 and CDR2 (germline): GTSNPN, SVGIG (reference sequence). V shed 1 base and J shed 6 bases, with 16 bases lying between them. This CDR3 comprises 14 residues. This chain's CDR3 is CAWSGRWGRGEQYF. DNA of the CDR3: TGTGCCTGGAGTGGGCGGTGGGGAAGGGGCGAGCAGTACTTC.

This clone showed up just once. The J gene is TRBJ2-5, the V gene TRBV5-4; 8 positions agree with TRBD1. CDR1 and CDR2 from the germline V gene are SGHNT and YYREEE (reference sequence). The CDR3 length is 15 residues. J lost 1 base, V lost 3 bases, and 5 bases had no gene match. CDR3 protein: CASSWKTGAQETQYF. The CDR3 nucleotides read TGTGCCAGCAGCTGGAAGACAGGGGCCCAAGAGACCCAGTACTTC.

The chain couples TRBV30 to TRBJ2-7; D unclear. The germline gives CDR1 GTSNPN, CDR2 SVGIG (reference sequence). The CDR3 has 12 amino acids. The germline V and J ends were trimmed by 0 bases and 10 bases, with 13 bases remaining between them. The CDR3 region has the DNA TGTGCCTGGAGTGTATCGTCGCGCAACCAGTACTTC. It codes for CAWSVSSRNQYF. Together with reference TRBV30 and TRBJ2-7, the CDR3 gives the full variable domain: SQTIHQWPATLVQPVGSPLSLECTVEGTSNPNLYWYRQAAGRGLQLLFYSVGIGQISSEVPQNLSASRPQDRQFILSSKKLLLSDSGFYLCAWSVSSRNQYFGPGTRLTVT.

J is TRBJ2-2 and V is TRBV11-2; D ambiguous. The germline V gene encodes CDR1 SGHAT and CDR2 FQNNGV. Deletions cut 2 bases from V and 4 bases from J, with 5 bases between. CDR3 length: 13 amino acids. In DNA, the CDR3 is TGTGCCAGCAGCTTACCAGTCACCGGGGAGCTGTTTTTT. Its protein is CASSLPVTGELFF.

The rearrangement links TRBV6-1 to TRBJ2-3, with 9 nucleotides matching TRBD2. Looked up from germline, CDR1 is MNHNS and CDR2 is SASEGT. This CDR3 has 14 residues. V trimming: 5 bases; J trimming: 1 base; junction bases outside the gene matches: 1. DNA of the CDR3: TGTGCCAGCAGTTTAGCGGGAGGCACAGATACGCAGTATTTT. This encodes CASSLAGGTDTQYF.

V and J are TRBV28 and TRBJ1-2; D might be TRBD1 (6 bases). CDR1 is MDHEN, CDR2 SYDVKM, per germline. The length of the CDR3 is 12 residues. Trimming removed 10 bases from V and 8 bases from J, with 17 bases in between. The CDR3 loop is CATRLGAIGYTF. In nucleotides, the CDR3 is TGTGCCACCAGACTGGGGGCAATAGGCTACACCTTC.

CDR3 loop: CASSKGTVTDTQYF. In DNA form, the CDR3 reads TGTGCCAGCAGCAAAGGGACTGTCACAGATACGCAGTATTTT. The chain joins TRBV7-9 to TRBJ2-3, with D maybe TRBD2 (6 bases). This CDR3 spans 14 amino acids. Germline CDR1 SEHNR, CDR2 FQNEAQ (reference sequence). V dropped 5 bases and J dropped 2 bases, with 11 bases sitting between them.

This rearrangement joins TRBV28 to TRBJ2-1; tentatively, D is TRBD1 (6 bases). The germline V gene has CDR1 MDHEN and CDR2 SYDVKM. V was pared by 5 bases and J by 10 bases, with 12 bases between. The CDR3 is 12 residues long. In nucleotides, the CDR3 is TGTGCCAGCAGTCCCCCCAGGGGCGAGCAGTTCTTC. Protein: CASSPPRGEQFF.